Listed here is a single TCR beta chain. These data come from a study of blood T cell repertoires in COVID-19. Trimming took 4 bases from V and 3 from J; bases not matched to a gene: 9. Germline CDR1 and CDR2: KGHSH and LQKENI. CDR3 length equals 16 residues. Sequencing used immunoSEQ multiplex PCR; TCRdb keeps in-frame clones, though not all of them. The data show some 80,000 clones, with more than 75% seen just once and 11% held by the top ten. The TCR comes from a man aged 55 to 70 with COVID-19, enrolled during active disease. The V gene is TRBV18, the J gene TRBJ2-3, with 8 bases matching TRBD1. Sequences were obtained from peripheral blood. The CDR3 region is CASSLRQGSRTDTQYF. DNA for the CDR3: TGTGCCAGCTCACTTAGACAGGGGAGCAGGACAGATACGCAGTATTTT.